Listed below are T cell receptor beta chains from one sample, sequenced in a study of T cells in Graves' hyperthyroidism and ophthalmopathy. TCRdb reprocessed the multiplex PCR reads with MiXCR, giving one entry per CDR3 protein. The sample has about 510,000 distinct CDR3 sequences; 12% to 15% are singletons. Sequencing was carried out using blood. The receptor set was obtained from a middle-aged woman with Graves' hyperthyroidism. The CDR3 runs from the conserved cysteine through the conserved F or W. A D gene is named only where the DNA matches it firmly. Part of the rows lack a size; the others show once, few, many or a class for expanded clones.

D gene: .; clone size: .; V gene: TRBV6-1; J gene: TRBJ1-5; CDR3 DNA: TGTGCCAGCAGTGACCGACAGGCTCGGGGCAATCAGCCCCAGCATTTT; CDR3 protein: CASSDRQARGNQPQHF
D gene: .; clone size: few; V gene: TRBV19; J gene: TRBJ2-2; CDR3 DNA: TGTGCCAGTATAGGGGTGTCAAACACCGGGGAGCTGTTTTTT; CDR3 protein: CASIGVSNTGELFF
D gene: TRBD2; clone size: once; V gene: TRBV4-3; J gene: TRBJ2-7; CDR3 DNA: TGCGCCAGCAGCCAAGATTCGGGCGGGGGATCCTACGAGCAGTACTTC; CDR3 protein: CASSQDSGGGSYEQYF
D gene: TRBD2; clone size: .; V gene: TRBV7-2; J gene: TRBJ2-1; CDR3 DNA: TGTGCCAGCAGCCCCGAGCTAGCGGGAGTATACAATGAGCAGTTCTTC; CDR3 protein: CASSPELAGVYNEQFF
D gene: .; clone size: many; V gene: TRBV7-2; J gene: TRBJ2-5; CDR3 DNA: TGTGCCAGCTTCTCTTCGCGTCAAGAGACCCAGTACTTC; CDR3 protein: CASFSSRQETQYF
D gene: .; clone size: many; V gene: TRBV27; J gene: TRBJ1-2; CDR3 DNA: TGTGCCAGCAGTTTATCTGCAGGCCGCTCTTATGGCTACACCTTC; CDR3 protein: CASSLSAGRSYGYTF
D gene: .; clone size: many; V gene: TRBV3-1; J gene: TRBJ2-5; CDR3 DNA: TGTGCCAGCAGCCCTACTCCCGGGCAAGAGACCCAGTACTTC; CDR3 protein: CASSPTPGQETQYF
D gene: .; clone size: many; V gene: TRBV28; J gene: TRBJ1-1; CDR3 DNA: TGTGCCAGCACCGCCCTGGGCCAGGGTGGTGGGGCTGAAGCTTTCTTT; CDR3 protein: CASTALGQGGGAEAFF
D gene: TRBD1; clone size: .; V gene: TRBV7-2; J gene: TRBJ2-7; CDR3 DNA: TGTGCCAGCAGCAAAGGGGTTCCGGGACAGGGGTCATACGAGCAGTACTTC; CDR3 protein: CASSKGVPGQGSYEQYF
D gene: TRBD1; clone size: few; V gene: TRBV3-1; J gene: TRBJ2-2; CDR3 DNA: TGTGCCAGCAGCCCGGGACAGGGGTATCAATGGCACACCGGGGAGCTGTTTTTT; CDR3 protein: CASSPGQGYQWHTGELFF
D gene: .; clone size: many; V gene: TRBV2; J gene: TRBJ1-6; CDR3 DNA: TGTGCCACTCGGACAGCCCGAGATTCACCCCTCCACTTT; CDR3 protein: CATRTARDSPLHF
D gene: TRBD1; clone size: few; V gene: TRBV12-3/TRBV12-4; J gene: TRBJ2-6; CDR3 DNA: TGTGCCAGCAGTTCGGGACAGGGAATCTCTGGGGCCAACGTCCTGACTTTC; CDR3 protein: CASSSGQGISGANVLTF
D gene: .; clone size: .; V gene: TRBV28; J gene: TRBJ1-4; CDR3 DNA: TGTGCCAACAGTCCTACTCTTGACAGGAGTAATGAAAAACTGTTTTTT; CDR3 protein: CANSPTLDRSNEKLFF
D gene: .; clone size: many; V gene: TRBV7-9; J gene: TRBJ2-7; CDR3 DNA: TGTGCCAGCAGCAAGACATCCGAGCAGTACTTC; CDR3 protein: CASSKTSEQYF
D gene: .; clone size: many; V gene: TRBV2; J gene: TRBJ2-1; CDR3 DNA: TGTGCCAGCCGGGACATCCTTGGGTACAATGAGCAGTTCTTC; CDR3 protein: CASRDILGYNEQFF
D gene: TRBD1; clone size: many; V gene: TRBV20-1; J gene: TRBJ1-5; CDR3 DNA: TGCAGTGCTGGGACCGGGACAGGATTTAATCAGCCCCAGCATTTT; CDR3 protein: CSAGTGTGFNQPQHF
D gene: .; clone size: few; V gene: TRBV19; J gene: TRBJ1-1; CDR3 DNA: TGTGCCAGTAGTATCGGCGCAGGGTTGAACACTGAAGCTTTCTTT; CDR3 protein: CASSIGAGLNTEAFF
D gene: TRBD2; clone size: many; V gene: TRBV9; J gene: TRBJ2-5; CDR3 DNA: TGTGCCAGCAGCGTAGGGTCTTCTAGCGGGATAGAGACCCAGTACTTC; CDR3 protein: CASSVGSSSGIETQYF
D gene: .; clone size: many; V gene: TRBV14; J gene: TRBJ1-1; CDR3 DNA: TGTGCCAGCAGCCAAGAAACCTTAGGGACTGAAGCTTTCTTT; CDR3 protein: CASSQETLGTEAFF
D gene: .; clone size: many; V gene: TRBV27; J gene: TRBJ2-1; CDR3 DNA: TGTGCCAGCAGTTTCGACGACTACAATGAGCAGTTCTTC; CDR3 protein: CASSFDDYNEQFF
D gene: .; clone size: .; V gene: TRBV12-3/TRBV12-4; J gene: TRBJ1-4; CDR3 DNA: TGTGCCAGCAGTTTAGTGAGAGGGGGGGGTGAAAAACTGTTTTTT; CDR3 protein: CASSLVRGGGEKLFF
D gene: .; clone size: many; V gene: TRBV9; J gene: TRBJ2-1; CDR3 DNA: TGTGCCAGCAGCCCGGGACTCGCAAGGGATGAGCAGTTCTTC; CDR3 protein: CASSPGLARDEQFF
D gene: TRBD1; clone size: .; V gene: TRBV6-1; J gene: TRBJ1-4; CDR3 DNA: TGTGCCAGCAGTATGACCGGGACAGGGGGCTTTGAAAAACTGTTTTTT; CDR3 protein: CASSMTGTGGFEKLFF
D gene: .; clone size: many; V gene: TRBV28; J gene: TRBJ1-5; CDR3 DNA: TGTGCCAGCAGTTTAGGGTCAGGATCTAGCAATCAGCCCCAGCATTTT; CDR3 protein: CASSLGSGSSNQPQHF
D gene: .; clone size: few; V gene: TRBV10-3; J gene: TRBJ1-3; CDR3 DNA: TGTGCCATCAGCCCCGGACATTCTGGAAACACCATATATTTT; CDR3 protein: CAISPGHSGNTIYF
D gene: .; clone size: many; V gene: TRBV29-1; J gene: TRBJ2-1; CDR3 DNA: TGCAGCGTTGTGATGGGGAGTGGGGCCTACAATGAGCAGTTCTTC; CDR3 protein: CSVVMGSGAYNEQFF
D gene: TRBD1; clone size: many; V gene: TRBV6-1; J gene: TRBJ1-2; CDR3 DNA: TGTGCCAGCAGATCGGGACAGGGGCTTTATGGCTACACCTTC; CDR3 protein: CASRSGQGLYGYTF
D gene: .; clone size: many; V gene: TRBV29-1; J gene: TRBJ1-1; CDR3 DNA: TGCAGCGTTGAACCGAACACTGAAGCTTTCTTT; CDR3 protein: CSVEPNTEAFF
D gene: TRBD2; clone size: .; V gene: TRBV2; J gene: TRBJ2-3; CDR3 DNA: TGTGCCAGCAGTCCCGGGACTAGCGGGAGCCGCGGTAAAGCACGAGATACGCAGTATTTT; CDR3 protein: CASSPGTSGSRGKARDTQYF
D gene: .; clone size: .; V gene: TRBV5-1; J gene: TRBJ2-4; CDR3 DNA: TGCGCCAGCAGCTTCGGACCCGGGTCGGGAAACATTCAGTACTTC; CDR3 protein: CASSFGPGSGNIQYF
D gene: .; clone size: .; V gene: TRBV3-1; J gene: TRBJ1-5; CDR3 DNA: TGTGCCAGCAGCCAAGGGGTCCGTAGCAATCAGCCCCAGCATTTT; CDR3 protein: CASSQGVRSNQPQHF
D gene: TRBD2; clone size: many; V gene: TRBV7-8; J gene: TRBJ2-1; CDR3 DNA: TGTGCCAGCAGCATAATAGCGGGGAGCTCCTACAATGAGCAGTTCTTC; CDR3 protein: CASSIIAGSSYNEQFF
D gene: .; clone size: many; V gene: TRBV19; J gene: TRBJ2-3; CDR3 DNA: TGTGCCAGTAGTCGTGGAGTTAATACAGATACGCAGTATTTT; CDR3 protein: CASSRGVNTDTQYF
D gene: .; clone size: many; V gene: TRBV20-1; J gene: TRBJ2-3; CDR3 DNA: TGCAGTGCTAGAGATCCCGCAGGCACAGATACGCAGTATTTT; CDR3 protein: CSARDPAGTDTQYF
D gene: TRBD1; clone size: once; V gene: TRBV19; J gene: TRBJ2-3; CDR3 DNA: TGTGCCAGTAGTAGGACAGGGGCGATAGGACTGGATACGCAGTATTTT; CDR3 protein: CASSRTGAIGLDTQYF
D gene: TRBD1; clone size: many; V gene: TRBV13; J gene: TRBJ1-2; CDR3 DNA: TGTGCCAGCAGCCAGTTTGACAGGGGACAGGCTAACTATGGCTACACCTTC; CDR3 protein: CASSQFDRGQANYGYTF
D gene: .; clone size: .; V gene: TRBV6-1; J gene: TRBJ1-5; CDR3 DNA: TGTGCCAGCAACCAGGGATTAGGTCAGCCCCAGCATTTT; CDR3 protein: CASNQGLGQPQHF
D gene: .; clone size: many; V gene: TRBV12-3/TRBV12-4; J gene: TRBJ2-1; CDR3 DNA: TGTGCCAGCAGGACGGGAAACAATGAGCAGTTCTTC; CDR3 protein: CASRTGNNEQFF
D gene: TRBD1; clone size: many; V gene: TRBV20-1; J gene: TRBJ1-2; CDR3 DNA: TGCAGTGGACAGGGACACTATGGCTACACCTTC; CDR3 protein: CSGQGHYGYTF
D gene: .; clone size: many; V gene: TRBV6-1; J gene: TRBJ2-5; CDR3 DNA: TGTGCCAGCAGCACCCGGGACCGCTACCAAGAGACCCAGTACTTC; CDR3 protein: CASSTRDRYQETQYF
D gene: .; clone size: many; V gene: TRBV24-1; J gene: TRBJ2-5; CDR3 DNA: TGTGCCACCAGTTCCAGTGCTGATCGGACCCAGTACTTC; CDR3 protein: CATSSSADRTQYF
D gene: .; clone size: many; V gene: TRBV3-1; J gene: TRBJ2-7; CDR3 DNA: TGTGCCAGCAGCCAAGAAACGGCCTACGAGCAGTACTTC; CDR3 protein: CASSQETAYEQYF
D gene: TRBD2; clone size: .; V gene: TRBV4-2; J gene: TRBJ2-1; CDR3 DNA: TGTGCCAGCAGCCAAGATCTCAGCGGGAGAGACAATGAGCAGTTCTTC; CDR3 protein: CASSQDLSGRDNEQFF
D gene: TRBD1; clone size: many; V gene: TRBV3-1; J gene: TRBJ2-7; CDR3 DNA: TGTGCCAGCAGCCACTATTCAACCGGGACAGGCGCCTACGAGCAGTACTTC; CDR3 protein: CASSHYSTGTGAYEQYF
D gene: TRBD1; clone size: many; V gene: TRBV28; J gene: TRBJ1-2; CDR3 DNA: TGTGCCAGCAGTTTAGGGACAGCGGAACTTGGCTACACCTTC; CDR3 protein: CASSLGTAELGYTF
D gene: .; clone size: .; V gene: TRBV6-4; J gene: TRBJ2-2; CDR3 DNA: TGTGCCAGCAGTGACTCTCCGGCCACCGGGGAGCTGTTTTTT; CDR3 protein: CASSDSPATGELFF
D gene: .; clone size: many; V gene: TRBV20-1; J gene: TRBJ2-5; CDR3 DNA: TGCAGTGCTAGAGATCAGGCGGAGTTGTACTTC; CDR3 protein: CSARDQAELYF
D gene: .; clone size: .; V gene: TRBV25-1; J gene: TRBJ2-2; CDR3 DNA: TGTGCCAGCAGTGAACGGGGCTATCGGGAGTGCGGCGGGGAGCTGTTTTTT; CDR3 protein: CASSERGYRECGGELFF
D gene: TRBD1; clone size: .; V gene: TRBV7-9; J gene: TRBJ1-4; CDR3 DNA: TGTGCCAGCAGCAGAACGGGGACAGGAAATGAAAAACTGGTTTTT; CDR3 protein: CASSRTGTGNEKLVF
D gene: .; clone size: many; V gene: TRBV30; J gene: TRBJ1-1; CDR3 DNA: TGTGCCTGGAGTGCGGGGCTGGGGGCAGGCGGGACTGAAGCTTTCTTT; CDR3 protein: CAWSAGLGAGGTEAFF
D gene: .; clone size: many; V gene: TRBV20-1; J gene: TRBJ1-1; CDR3 DNA: TGCAGTGCTAGAGATTTGGGAGCTGGGGCCGGCCCTACACTTGAAGCTTTCTTT; CDR3 protein: CSARDLGAGAGPTLEAFF
D gene: .; clone size: many; V gene: TRBV20-1; J gene: TRBJ2-7; CDR3 DNA: TGCAGTGCTAGCCCAGCCACGACGGTGACCTCCTACGAGCAGTACTTC; CDR3 protein: CSASPATTVTSYEQYF
D gene: .; clone size: many; V gene: TRBV6-1; J gene: TRBJ1-1; CDR3 DNA: TGTGCCAGCAGTACCCCCTTACGCGGTGAAGCTTTCTTT; CDR3 protein: CASSTPLRGEAFF
D gene: TRBD1; clone size: once; V gene: TRBV19; J gene: TRBJ2-1; CDR3 DNA: TGTGCCAGTAGTATACAGGGGGCGGTAAATGAGCAGTTCTTC; CDR3 protein: CASSIQGAVNEQFF